This TCR beta chain came from a study of T cell changes during pregnancy in multiple sclerosis. The germline V gene has CDR1 SGHRS and CDR2 YFSETQ. The CDR3 runs to 17 residues. The V and J ends lost 0 bases and 2 bases, in that order; junction bases with no gene match: 6. Data came from immunoSEQ multiplex PCR; TCRdb stores just in-frame clones and leaves some out. This sample has about 40,000 clones, with about nine tenths found just once. V gene TRBV5-1 combines with J gene TRBJ2-2, with 8 bases identical to TRBD2. This receptor was identified in a female donor with multiple sclerosis, enrolled in a pregnancy study. The sample consisted of CD4+ T cells from peripheral blood mononuclear cells, taken in the first trimester of pregnancy. The CDR3 DNA reads TGCGCCAGCAGCTTGGGATCGGCGGGGGGCAACACCGGGGAGCTGTTTTTT. This translates into CASSLGSAGGNTGELFF. The full variable domain, rest sourced from reference TRBV5-1 and TRBJ2-2, is KAGVTQTPRYLIKTRGQQVTLSCSPISGHRSVSWYQQTPGQGLQFLFEYFSETQRNKGNFPGRFSGRQFSNSRSEMNVSTLELGDSALYLCASSLGSAGGNTGELFFGEGSRLTVL.